This T cell receptor beta chain appears in the sequencing data of a study of blood T cell repertoires in COVID-19. Study summary: The United States, Italy and Spain supplied acute and convalescent COVID-19 samples. T cells, B-cell-depleted T cells, or PBMCs provided the cDNA or gDNA that served as material.

J gave up 5 bases and V 0 bases, and 7 bases lay outside the gene matches. CDR1 is SEHNR, CDR2 FQNEAQ, per germline (reference sequence). The CDR3 consists of 17 residues. Authors' processing steps: For nucleated cells, counts were estimated from reference gene primer amplification. Using immunoSEQ multiplex PCR, the repertoire was profiled, and TCRdb retains in-frame clones only, with some absent. V, J and clone size are those of that table, while D and trimming were read from the DNA. The sample consists of approximately 150,000 clones, roughly nine tenths of them appearing once. The sequencing sample was made of peripheral blood. This chain uses TRBV7-9 with TRBJ2-2; 9 positions agree with TRBD1. The TCR originated in a human donor in a cohort sampled during active COVID-19. The CDR3, as DNA: TGTGCCAGCAGCTTAGCCCCCGGGACAGGGAATACCGGGGAGCTGTTTTTT. Translated, it gives CASSLAPGTGNTGELFF.